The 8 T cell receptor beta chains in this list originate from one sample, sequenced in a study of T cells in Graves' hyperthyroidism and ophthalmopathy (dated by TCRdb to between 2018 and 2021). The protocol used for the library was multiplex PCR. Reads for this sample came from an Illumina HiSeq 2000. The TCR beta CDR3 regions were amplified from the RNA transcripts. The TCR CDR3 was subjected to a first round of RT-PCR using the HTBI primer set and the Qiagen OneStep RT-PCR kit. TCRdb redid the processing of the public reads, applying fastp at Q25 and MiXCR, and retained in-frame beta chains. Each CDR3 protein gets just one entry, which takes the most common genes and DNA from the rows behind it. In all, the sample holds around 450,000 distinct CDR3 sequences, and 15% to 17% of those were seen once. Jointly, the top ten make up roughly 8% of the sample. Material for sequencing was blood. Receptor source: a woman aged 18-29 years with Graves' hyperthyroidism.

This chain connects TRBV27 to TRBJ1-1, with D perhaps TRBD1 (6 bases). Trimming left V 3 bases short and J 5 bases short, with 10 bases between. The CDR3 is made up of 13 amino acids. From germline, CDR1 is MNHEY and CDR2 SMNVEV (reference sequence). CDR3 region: CASSFGTRTEAFF. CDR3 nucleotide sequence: TGTGCCAGCAGTTTCGGGACAAGGACTGAAGCTTTCTTT.

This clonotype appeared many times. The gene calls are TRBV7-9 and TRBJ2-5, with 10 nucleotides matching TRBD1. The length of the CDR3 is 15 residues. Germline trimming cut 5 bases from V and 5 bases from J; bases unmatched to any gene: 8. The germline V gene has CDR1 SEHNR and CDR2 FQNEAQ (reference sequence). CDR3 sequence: CASSIRQGAQETQYF. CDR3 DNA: TGTGCCAGCAGCATAAGACAGGGGGCACAGGAGACCCAGTACTTC.

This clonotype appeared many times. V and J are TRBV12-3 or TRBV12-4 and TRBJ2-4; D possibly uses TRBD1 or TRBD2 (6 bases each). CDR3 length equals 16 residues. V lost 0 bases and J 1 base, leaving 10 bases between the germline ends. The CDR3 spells CASSLATGRAKNIQYF. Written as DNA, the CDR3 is TGTGCCAGCAGTTTAGCCACAGGGAGGGCCAAAAACATTCAGTACTTC.

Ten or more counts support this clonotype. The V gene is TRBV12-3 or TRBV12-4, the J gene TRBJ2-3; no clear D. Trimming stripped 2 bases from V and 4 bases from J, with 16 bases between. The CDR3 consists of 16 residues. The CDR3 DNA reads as TGTGCCAGCAGTTTATTGGGCCCAGAGGTGCCAGATACGCAGTATTTT. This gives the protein CASSLLGPEVPDTQYF.

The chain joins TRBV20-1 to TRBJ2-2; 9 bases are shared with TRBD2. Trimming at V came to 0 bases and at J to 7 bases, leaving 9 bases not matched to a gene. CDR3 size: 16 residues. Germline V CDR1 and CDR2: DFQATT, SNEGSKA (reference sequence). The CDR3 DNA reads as TGCAGTGCTAGAGACCCCCGGGGACTAGCTAGCGGGGAGCTGTTTTTT. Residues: CSARDPRGLASGELFF.

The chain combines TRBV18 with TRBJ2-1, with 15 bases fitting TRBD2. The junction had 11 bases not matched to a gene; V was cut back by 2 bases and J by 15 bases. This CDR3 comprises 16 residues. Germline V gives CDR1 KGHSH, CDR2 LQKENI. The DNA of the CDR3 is TGTGCCAGCTCACCAAAGGAGGGACTAGCGGGAGGAAGTACGTTCTTC. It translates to CASSPKEGLAGGSTFF.

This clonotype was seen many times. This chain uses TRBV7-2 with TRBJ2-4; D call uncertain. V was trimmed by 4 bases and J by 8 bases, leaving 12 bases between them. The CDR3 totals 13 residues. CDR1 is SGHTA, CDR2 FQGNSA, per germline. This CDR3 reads CASSSSAGDIQYF. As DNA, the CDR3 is TGTGCCAGCAGCTCCTCCGCCGGAGACATTCAGTACTTC.

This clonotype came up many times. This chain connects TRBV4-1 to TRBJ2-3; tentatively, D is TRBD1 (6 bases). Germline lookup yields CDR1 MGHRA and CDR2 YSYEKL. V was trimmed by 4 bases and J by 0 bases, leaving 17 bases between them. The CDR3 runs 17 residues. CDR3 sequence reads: CASSPGRGQRSTDTQYF. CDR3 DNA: TGCGCCAGCAGCCCAGGACGCGGACAGCGGAGCACAGATACGCAGTATTTT.